This T cell receptor beta chain was recorded in a study of shared clonotypes between healthy human individuals. Study-wide background: Each donor contributed plates that comprised three CD4 naive, three CD4 memory, two CD8 naive and one CD8 memory. Study findings and constraints: Against clonotypes common to all four donors, non-shared ones had lower generation probabilities.

The CDR3 has 13 residues. V dropped 9 bases and J dropped 0; count of bases not matched to a gene: 0. Germline V gene data show CDR1 as MDHEN and CDR2 as SYDVKM. As concerns this clone: Its antigen is unidentified.

Researchers ran the assay at a deep level. This table comes from immunoSEQ multiplex PCR, and its TCRdb copy is limited to in-frame clones, with some not included. The sample lists fewer than 1.4 million clones; approximately 78% were seen once. This receptor was taken from a man aged 18 to 29 in good health. Some clones in this sample may be carry-over from other donors' samples. The sequencing sample was made of memory CD4+ T cells from PBMCs. As for subset: CD45RA-negative fraction. The V and J genes are TRBV28 and TRBJ2-2; TRBD2 matches at 8 bases. This CDR3 reads CASSGANTGELFF. In nucleotides, the CDR3 is TGTGCCAGTAGCGGGGCGAACACCGGGGAGCTGTTTTTT.